This T cell receptor beta chain derives from a study of blood T cell repertoires in COVID-19. The germline V gene encodes CDR1 MNHEY and CDR2 SVGAGI. V dropped 0 bases and J dropped 5 bases, with 11 bases sitting between them. The CDR3 totals 15 residues. The table came from immunoSEQ multiplex PCR; TCRdb's copy has only in-frame clones and leaves some out. The repertoire holds 350,000 to 400,000 clones, roughly 90% seen once, with about 7% in the top ten. The chain recombines TRBV6-5 with TRBJ1-5; D gene ambiguous. What was sequenced was peripheral blood. This TCR was recovered from an older woman with COVID-19, enrolled during active disease. CDR3 sequence: CASSYSPTGDQPQHF. In DNA, the CDR3 is TGTGCCAGCAGTTACTCGCCAACCGGTGATCAGCCCCAGCATTTT.